The clone carrying this TCR beta chain was observed at least ten times. These data belong to a study of kidney transplant recipient with SARS-CoV-2 infection. TCRdb passed the reads through MiXCR, listing each CDR3 protein once. The sample records approximately 240,000 distinct CDR3 sequences, about 30% being singletons. The germline CDR1 and CDR2 sequences are MGHRA and YSYEKL. The V and J ends lost 3 bases and 4 bases respectively, with 16 bases between them. The CDR3 contains 16 residues. This receptor was obtained from a male patient in his thirties who had COVID-19 and was a kidney transplant recipient. Some T cells may have originated in the graft donor. Sequencing was performed on a blood sample, taken at baseline and on approximately day 120 from a kidney transplant recipient. The rearrangement links TRBV4-1 to TRBJ2-1; a weak D match, TRBD1 (6 bases). The CDR3 reads CASSHPLAGAYNEQFF. The CDR3 DNA reads as TGCGCCAGCAGCCATCCCCTAGCAGGGGCTTACAATGAGCAGTTCTTC.